This TCR beta chain appears in the sequencing data of a study of identical twins. There are 14 residues in the CDR3. The junction had 4 bases not matched to a gene; V was cut back by 5 bases and J by 7 bases. This clonotype was recorded at least ten times. Its cognate antigen is unknown. TCRdb re-analysed the 5' RACE reads in MiXCR, keeping a single row per CDR3 protein. The table records 700,000 to 950,000 distinct CDR3 sequences, 9% to 15% of them present only once. Points from the study as a whole: Fewer insertions were carried by abundant cord blood beta clonotypes, but none was seen in memory repertoires. Invariant T cells like MAIT and iNKT could partly confound the zero-insertion analyses.

These data are also associated with another study on yellow fever vaccine responses in identical twins.

The source material was PBMCs. The genes are TRBV12-3 or TRBV12-4 and TRBJ1-6; TRBD1 matches 8 bases. This TCR was recovered from a woman aged 18-29 years in good health. CDR3 nucleotide sequence: TGTGCCAGCAGTCGGACAGGGTCAAATTCACCCCTCCACTTT. It codes for CASSRTGSNSPLHF.